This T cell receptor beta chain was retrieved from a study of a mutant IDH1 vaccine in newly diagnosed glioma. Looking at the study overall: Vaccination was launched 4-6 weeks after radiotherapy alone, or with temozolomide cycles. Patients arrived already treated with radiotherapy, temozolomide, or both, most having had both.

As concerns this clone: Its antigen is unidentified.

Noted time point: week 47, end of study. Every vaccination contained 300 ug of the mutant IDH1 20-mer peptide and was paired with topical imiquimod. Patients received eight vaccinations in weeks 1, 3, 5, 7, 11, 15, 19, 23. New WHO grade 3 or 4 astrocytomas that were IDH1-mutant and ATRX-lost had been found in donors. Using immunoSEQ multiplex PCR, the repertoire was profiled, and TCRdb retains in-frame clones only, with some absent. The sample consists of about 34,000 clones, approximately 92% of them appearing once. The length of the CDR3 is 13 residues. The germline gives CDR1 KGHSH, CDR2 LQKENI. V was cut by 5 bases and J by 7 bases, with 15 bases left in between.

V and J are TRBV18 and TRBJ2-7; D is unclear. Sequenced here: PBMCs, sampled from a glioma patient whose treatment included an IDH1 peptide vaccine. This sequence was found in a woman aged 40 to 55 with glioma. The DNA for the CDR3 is TGTGCCAGCTCATCGGGCCACTTAGTAGAGCAGTACTTC. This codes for CASSSGHLVEQYF.